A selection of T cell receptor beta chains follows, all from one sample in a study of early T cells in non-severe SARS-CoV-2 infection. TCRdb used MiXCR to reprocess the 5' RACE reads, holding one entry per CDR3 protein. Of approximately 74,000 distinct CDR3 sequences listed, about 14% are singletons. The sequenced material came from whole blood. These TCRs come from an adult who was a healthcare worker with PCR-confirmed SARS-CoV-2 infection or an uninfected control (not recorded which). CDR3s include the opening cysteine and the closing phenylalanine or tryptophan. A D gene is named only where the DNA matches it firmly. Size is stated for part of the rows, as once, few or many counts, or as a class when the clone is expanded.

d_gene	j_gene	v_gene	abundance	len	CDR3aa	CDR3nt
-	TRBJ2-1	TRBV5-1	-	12	CASSSVSNEQFF	TGCGCCAGCAGCTCTGTAAGCAATGAGCAGTTCTTC
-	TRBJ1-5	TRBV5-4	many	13	CASSLDSTQPQHF	TGTGCCAGCAGCTTGGACAGTACGCAGCCCCAGCATTTT
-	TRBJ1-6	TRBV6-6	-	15	CASRLGSSYNSPLHF	TGTGCCAGTCGCCTTGGTAGCTCCTATAATTCACCCCTCCACTTT
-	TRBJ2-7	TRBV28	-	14	CASSRWDGVYEQYF	TGTGCCAGCAGCCGTTGGGACGGAGTCTACGAGCAGTACTTC
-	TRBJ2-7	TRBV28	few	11	CVTQGSYEQYF	TGTGTGACGCAGGGGTCCTACGAGCAGTACTTC
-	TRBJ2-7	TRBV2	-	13	CASSPDINHEQYF	TGTGCCAGCAGTCCGGACATAAACCACGAGCAGTACTTC
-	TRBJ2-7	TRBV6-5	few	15	CASSYSSLGSYEQYF	TGTGCCAGCAGTTACTCCAGCCTTGGTTCCTACGAGCAGTACTTC
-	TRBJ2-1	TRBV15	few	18	CATSRGWWSQRKNNEQFF	TGTGCCACCAGCAGAGGATGGTGGTCCCAAAGAAAAAACAATGAGCAGTTCTTC
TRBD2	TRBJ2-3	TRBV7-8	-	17	CASSLPLTSGGTDTQYF	TGTGCCAGCAGCTTACCTTTGACTAGCGGGGGGACAGATACGCAGTATTTT
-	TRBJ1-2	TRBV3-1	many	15	CASSPYGAPGYGYTF	TGTGCCAGCAGCCCTTACGGGGCGCCTGGCTATGGCTACACCTTC
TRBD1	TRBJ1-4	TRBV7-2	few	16	CASSLVGGTANEKLFF	TGTGCCAGCAGCTTAGTGGGCGGGACAGCTAATGAAAAACTGTTTTTT
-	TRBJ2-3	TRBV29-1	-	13	CSVDRSRTDTQYF	TGCAGCGTCGACAGATCCCGCACAGATACGCAGTATTTT
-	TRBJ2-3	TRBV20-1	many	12	CSALESTDTQYF	TGCAGTGCCCTCGAAAGCACAGATACGCAGTATTTT
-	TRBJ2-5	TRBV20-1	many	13	CSAQGRPEETQYF	TGCAGTGCCCAAGGAAGGCCCGAAGAGACCCAGTACTTC
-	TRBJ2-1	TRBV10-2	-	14	CASIRTASYNEQFF	TGCGCCAGCATCAGGACAGCCTCCTACAATGAGCAGTTCTTC
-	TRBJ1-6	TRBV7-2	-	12	CASRLTNSPLHF	TGTGCCAGCAGGCTAACTAATTCACCCCTCCACTTT
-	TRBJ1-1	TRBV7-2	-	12	CASRHDTEGAFF	TGTGCCAGCAGGCATGACACCGAGGGAGCTTTCTTT
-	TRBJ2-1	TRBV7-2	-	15	CASSFQGGGFNEQFF	TGTGCCAGCAGCTTCCAGGGGGGCGGATTCAATGAGCAGTTCTTC
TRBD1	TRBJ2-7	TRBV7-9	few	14	CASSYTGVAYEQYF	TGTGCCAGCAGCTACACAGGGGTTGCCTACGAGCAGTACTTC
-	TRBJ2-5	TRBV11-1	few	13	CASSPDIQETQYF	TGTGCCAGCAGCCCGGACATTCAAGAGACCCAGTACTTC
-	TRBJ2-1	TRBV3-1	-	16	CASSQGAAGKYNEQFF	TGTGCCAGCAGCCAAGGTGCGGCGGGGAAGTACAATGAGCAGTTCTTC
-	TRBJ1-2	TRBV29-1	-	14	CSVRTFDRNYGYTF	TGCAGCGTCCGAACCTTCGACCGGAACTATGGCTACACCTTC
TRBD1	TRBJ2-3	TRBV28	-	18	CASSLLLLQGAQSDTQYF	TGTGCCAGCAGTTTATTACTCCTCCAGGGGGCGCAGTCAGATACGCAGTATTTT
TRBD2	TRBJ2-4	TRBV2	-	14	CASSEAGLAGPRYF	TGTGCCAGCAGTGAAGCGGGACTAGCGGGACCACGGTACTTC
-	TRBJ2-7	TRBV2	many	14	CASSAQRDSYEQYF	TGTGCCAGCAGTGCCCAGCGAGACTCCTACGAGCAGTACTTC